The T cell receptor (beta chain) described here comes from a study of neurological immune-mediated disorders. Whole-study context: Within the group of around 35 multiple sclerosis patients, roughly 31 were relapsing-remitting, while 3 were secondary progressive.

Germline CDR1 and CDR2: SGHAT and FQNNGV. Trimming left V 5 bases short and J 5 bases short, with 19 bases between. This CDR3 is built from 16 residues. At least ten counts were recorded for this clonotype. Its target is unknown. Regarding the study as a whole: Patients with HTLV-1-associated myelopathy showed the most TCR clonal expansion. Those with multiple sclerosis showed the least, falling below healthy controls.

With 10-nucleotide random UMIs, 5'RACE was used to make the cDNA. Every sequencing run returned over 190 million TCR-beta sequences, which were derived from 15-18 subjects. In TCRdb, the 5' RACE reads were re-called with MiXCR into one record per CDR3 protein. The sample yields under 75,000 distinct CDR3 sequences, about 3.4% seen once. The sequenced material came from PBMCs. The receptor was isolated from a woman aged 55-69 years with multiple sclerosis. The rearrangement links TRBV11-2 to TRBJ2-1; possibly TRBD1 or TRBD2 for D (6 bases each). The CDR3 loop is CASSPDSGAGDNEQFF. In nucleotides, the CDR3 is TGTGCCAGCAGCCCTGACTCGGGGGCAGGCGACAATGAGCAGTTCTTC.